This T cell receptor (beta chain) came from a study of blood T cells in healthy people across ages. Study-wide results and caveats: Versus aged donors, long-lived donors had higher diversity and more naive CD4+ cells. Leaving the PBMCs unsorted stopped any conclusive comparison of naive versus antigen-experienced cells.

On this clonotype: Its antigen is still unknown.

This CDR3 spans 13 amino acids. Germline-derived CDR1 and CDR2 are SQVTM and ANQGSEA. V lost 7 bases to trimming and J lost 1 base, with 11 bases between them. The second PCR ran about 6 to 12 cycles with a sample-barcoded 5' primer and J-beta primers. A tag from a template-switch adaptor with 12 random nucleotides marked each cDNA molecule. TCRdb ran MiXCR on the 5' RACE reads and lists one entry per CDR3 protein. The profile shows over 300,000 distinct CDR3 sequences, roughly half of them singletons. The sequence came from a man aged 55-75 years in good health. This chain links TRBV29-1 with TRBJ2-1, with D possibly matching TRBD1 (5 bases). Sequencing was performed on blood. CDR3 nucleotide sequence: TGCAGCGGCCAGGGCCCGTCCTACAATGAGCAGTTCTTC. It codes for CSGQGPSYNEQFF.